The source of this TCR beta chain is a study of T cell changes during pregnancy in multiple sclerosis (dated by TCRdb to between 2019 and 2020). For the study in its entirety: In women with multiple sclerosis, the researchers looked at how the T cell repertoire shifted as pregnancy progressed.

The library came from the immunoSEQ multiplex PCR assay. Imported from immuneACCESS, the table was reduced by TCRdb to in-frame sequences with V and J called. These copies leave out some clones; in studies compared against another copy, an unresolved V gene accounts for under half, and the cause of the remainder is not known. Here the sample has tens of thousands of clones; more than 90% occur a single time. The ten biggest clones cover 0.85% to 1.2% of the sample. For this clone: Its recognized antigen is unknown. No clone much larger than this one lies a single base away; base qualities are absent.

CDR1 and CDR2 are drawn from the germline V gene (reference sequence): LNHDA, SQIVND. Counted from cysteine to phenylalanine, this CDR3 has 14 amino acids. Only the CDR3 DNA is retained, 42 bases long and in frame from the first base. The trim is 7 bases for V and 0 bases for J, with a gap of 10 bases between the germline ends. This clonotype was sampled from a female donor with multiple sclerosis, enrolled in a pregnancy study. The chain is assembled from TRBV19 and TRBJ1-3; the D gene is unclear. Sequenced here: peripheral blood, sampled in the second trimester of pregnancy. In nucleotides, the sequence is TGTGCCAGTACACACAGTAACTCTGGAAACACCATATATTTT. This sequence encodes CASTHSNSGNTIYF.